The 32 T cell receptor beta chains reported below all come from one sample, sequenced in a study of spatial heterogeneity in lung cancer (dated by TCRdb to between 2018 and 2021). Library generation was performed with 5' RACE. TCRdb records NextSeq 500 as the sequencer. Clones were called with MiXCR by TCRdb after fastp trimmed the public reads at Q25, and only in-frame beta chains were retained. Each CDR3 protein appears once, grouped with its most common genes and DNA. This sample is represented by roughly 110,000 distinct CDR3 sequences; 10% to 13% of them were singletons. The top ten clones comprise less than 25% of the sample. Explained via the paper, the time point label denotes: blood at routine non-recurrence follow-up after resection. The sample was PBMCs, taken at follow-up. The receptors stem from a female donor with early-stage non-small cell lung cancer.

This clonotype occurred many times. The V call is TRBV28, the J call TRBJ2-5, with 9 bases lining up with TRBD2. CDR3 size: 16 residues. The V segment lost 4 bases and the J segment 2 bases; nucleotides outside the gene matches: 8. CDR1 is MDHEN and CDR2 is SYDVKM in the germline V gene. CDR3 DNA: TGTGCCAGCAGTTCTCCCCAGCGGGAGGCGCAAGAGACCCAGTACTTC. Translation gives CASSSPQREAQETQYF.

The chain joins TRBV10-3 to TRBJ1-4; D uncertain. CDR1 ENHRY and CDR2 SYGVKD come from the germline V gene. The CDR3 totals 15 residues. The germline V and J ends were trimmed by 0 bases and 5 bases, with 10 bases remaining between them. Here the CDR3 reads CAISESVRLNEKLFF. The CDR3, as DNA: TGTGCCATCAGTGAGTCTGTCAGGTTAAATGAAAAACTGTTTTTT.

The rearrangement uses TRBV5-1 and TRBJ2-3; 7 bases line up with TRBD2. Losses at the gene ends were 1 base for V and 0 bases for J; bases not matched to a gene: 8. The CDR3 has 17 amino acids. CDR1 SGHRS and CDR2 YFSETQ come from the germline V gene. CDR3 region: CASSLKPSGSSTDTQYF. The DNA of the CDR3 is TGCGCCAGCAGCTTGAAGCCTAGCGGATCTAGCACAGATACGCAGTATTTT.

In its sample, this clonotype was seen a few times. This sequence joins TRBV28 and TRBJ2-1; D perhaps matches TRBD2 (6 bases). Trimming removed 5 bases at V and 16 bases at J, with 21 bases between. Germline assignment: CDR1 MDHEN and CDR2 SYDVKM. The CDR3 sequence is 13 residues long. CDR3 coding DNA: TGTGCCAGCAGTCCTAGTAGTAGCGGCCACATCTTCTTC. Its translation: CASSPSSSGHIFF.

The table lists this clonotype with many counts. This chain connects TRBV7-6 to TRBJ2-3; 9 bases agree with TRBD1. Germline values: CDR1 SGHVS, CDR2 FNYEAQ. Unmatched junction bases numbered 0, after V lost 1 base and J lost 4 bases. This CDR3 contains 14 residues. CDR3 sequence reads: CASSLGTGADTQYF. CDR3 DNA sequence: TGTGCCAGCAGCTTAGGGACAGGGGCAGATACGCAGTATTTT.

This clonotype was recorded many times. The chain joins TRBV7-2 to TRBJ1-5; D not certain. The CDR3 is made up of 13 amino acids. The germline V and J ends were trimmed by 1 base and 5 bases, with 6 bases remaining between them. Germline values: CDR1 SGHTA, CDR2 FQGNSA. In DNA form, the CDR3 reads TGTGCCAGCAGCTTAGGGGCCTATCAGCCCCAGCATTTT. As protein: CASSLGAYQPQHF.

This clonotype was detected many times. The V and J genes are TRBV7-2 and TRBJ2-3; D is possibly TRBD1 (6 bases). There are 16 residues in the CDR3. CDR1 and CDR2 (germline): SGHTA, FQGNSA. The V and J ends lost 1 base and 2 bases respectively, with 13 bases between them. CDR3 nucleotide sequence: TGTGCCAGCAGCTTAGTAGGGGGTGGAGTCACAGATACGCAGTATTTT. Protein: CASSLVGGGVTDTQYF.

In nucleotides, the CDR3 is TGTGCCAGCAGTAACCCCGGAGCCTTTAGTGAAGCTTTCTTT. Translated, it gives CASSNPGAFSEAFF. V usage is TRBV6-2 or TRBV6-3 and J usage is TRBJ1-1; D ambiguous. Germline V CDR1 and CDR2: MNHEY, SVGEGT. The ends were cut back, 5 bases at V and 7 bases at J, with 17 bases in the middle. The CDR3 totals 14 residues.

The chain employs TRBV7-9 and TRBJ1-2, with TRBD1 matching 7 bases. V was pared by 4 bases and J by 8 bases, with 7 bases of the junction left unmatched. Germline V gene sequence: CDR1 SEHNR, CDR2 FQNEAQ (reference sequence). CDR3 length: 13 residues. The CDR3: CASSSYQGVGYTF. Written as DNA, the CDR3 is TGTGCCAGCAGCTCCTATCAGGGGGTGGGCTACACCTTC.

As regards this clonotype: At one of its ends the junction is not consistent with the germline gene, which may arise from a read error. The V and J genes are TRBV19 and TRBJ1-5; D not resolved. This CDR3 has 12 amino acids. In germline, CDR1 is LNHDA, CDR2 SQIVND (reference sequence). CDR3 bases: TGTGCCAGTAGTCCGGCATATCAGGCCCAGCATTTT. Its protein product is CASSPAYQAQHF.

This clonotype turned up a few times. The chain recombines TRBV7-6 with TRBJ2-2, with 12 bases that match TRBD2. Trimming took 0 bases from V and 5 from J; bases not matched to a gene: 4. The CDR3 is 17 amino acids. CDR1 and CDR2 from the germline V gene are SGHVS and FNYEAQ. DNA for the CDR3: TGTGCCAGCAGCTTAGCGAGGACTAGCGGGAAAACCGGGGAGCTGTTTTTT. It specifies CASSLARTSGKTGELFF.

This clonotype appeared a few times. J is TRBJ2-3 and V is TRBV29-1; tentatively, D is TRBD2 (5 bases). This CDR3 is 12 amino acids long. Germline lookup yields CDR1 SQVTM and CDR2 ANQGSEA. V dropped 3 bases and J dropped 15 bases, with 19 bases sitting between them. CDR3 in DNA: TGCAGCGTTGATCGGGGAAGCACCCGTACTTATTTT. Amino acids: CSVDRGSTRTYF.

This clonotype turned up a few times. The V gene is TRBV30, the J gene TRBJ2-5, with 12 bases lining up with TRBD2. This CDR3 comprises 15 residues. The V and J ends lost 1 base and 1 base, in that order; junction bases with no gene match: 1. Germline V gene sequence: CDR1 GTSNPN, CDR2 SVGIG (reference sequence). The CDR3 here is CAWSEGLAGQETQYF. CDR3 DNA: TGTGCCTGGAGTGAGGGACTAGCGGGCCAAGAGACCCAGTACTTC.

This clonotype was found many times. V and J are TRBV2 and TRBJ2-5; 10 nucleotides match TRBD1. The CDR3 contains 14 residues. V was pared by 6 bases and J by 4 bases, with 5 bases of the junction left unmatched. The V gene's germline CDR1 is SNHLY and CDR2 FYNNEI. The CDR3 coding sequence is TGTGCCAGCAGCCGGGACAGGGGAAGAGAGACCCAGTACTTC. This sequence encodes CASSRDRGRETQYF.

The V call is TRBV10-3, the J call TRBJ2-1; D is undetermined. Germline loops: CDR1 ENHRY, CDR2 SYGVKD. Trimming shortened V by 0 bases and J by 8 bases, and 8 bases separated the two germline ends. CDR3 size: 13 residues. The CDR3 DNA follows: TGTGCCATCAGTGAGTCGATAAGTTATGAGCAGTTCTTC. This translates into CAISESISYEQFF.

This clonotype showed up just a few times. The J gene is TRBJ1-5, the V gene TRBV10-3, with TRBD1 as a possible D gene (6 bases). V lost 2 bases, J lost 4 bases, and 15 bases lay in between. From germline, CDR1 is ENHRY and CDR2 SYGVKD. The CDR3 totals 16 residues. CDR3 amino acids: CAISEIKGVLNQPQHF. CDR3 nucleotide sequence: TGTGCCATCAGTGAGATTAAGGGGGTCCTGAATCAGCCCCAGCATTTT.

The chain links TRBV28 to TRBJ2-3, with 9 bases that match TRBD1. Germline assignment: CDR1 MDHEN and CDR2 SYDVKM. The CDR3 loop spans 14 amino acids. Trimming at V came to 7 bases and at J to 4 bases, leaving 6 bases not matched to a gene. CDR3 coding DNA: TGTGCCAGCATAGTCGGGACAGGGTCAGATACGCAGTATTTT. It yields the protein CASIVGTGSDTQYF. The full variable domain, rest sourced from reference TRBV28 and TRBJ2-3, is DVKVTQSSRYLVKRTGEKVFLECVQDMDHENMFWYRQDPGLGLRLIYFSYDVKMKEKGDIPEGYSVSREKKERFSLILESASTNQTSMYLCASIVGTGSDTQYFGPGTRLTVL.

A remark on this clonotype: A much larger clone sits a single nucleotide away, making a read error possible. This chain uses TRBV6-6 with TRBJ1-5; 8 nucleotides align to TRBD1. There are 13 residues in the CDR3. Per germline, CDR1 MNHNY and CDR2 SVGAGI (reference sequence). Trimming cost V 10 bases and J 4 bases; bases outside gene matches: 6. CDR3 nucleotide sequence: TGTGCCAACAGAAGACAGGGGAATCAGCCCCAGCATTTT. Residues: CANRRQGNQPQHF.

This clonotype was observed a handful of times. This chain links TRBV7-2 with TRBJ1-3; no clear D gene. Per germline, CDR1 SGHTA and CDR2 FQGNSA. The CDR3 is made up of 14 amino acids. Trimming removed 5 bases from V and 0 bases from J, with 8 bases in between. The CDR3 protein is CASSTGSSGNTIYF. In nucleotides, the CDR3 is TGTGCCAGCAGCACCGGGAGCTCTGGAAACACCATATATTTT.

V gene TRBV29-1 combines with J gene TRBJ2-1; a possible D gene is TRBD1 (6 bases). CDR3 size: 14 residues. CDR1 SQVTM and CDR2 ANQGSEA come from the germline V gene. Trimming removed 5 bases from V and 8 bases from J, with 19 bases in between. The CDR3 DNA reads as TGCAGCGTTAAGGGACACGGCCCGTCGGATGAGCAGTTCTTC. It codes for CSVKGHGPSDEQFF.

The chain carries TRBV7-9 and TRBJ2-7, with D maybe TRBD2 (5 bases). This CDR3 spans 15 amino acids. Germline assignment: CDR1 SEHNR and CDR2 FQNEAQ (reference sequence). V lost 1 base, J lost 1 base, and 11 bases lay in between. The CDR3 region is CASSLVGRDSYEQYF. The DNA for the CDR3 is TGTGCCAGCAGCTTAGTAGGACGGGATTCCTACGAGCAGTACTTC.

The CDR3 DNA sequence: TGTGCCAGCAACCAGGGATTAAACACCGGGGAGCTGTTTTTT. Its translation: CASNQGLNTGELFF. The rearrangement links TRBV27 to TRBJ2-2, with D perhaps TRBD1 (5 bases). The CDR3 consists of 14 residues. CDR1 and CDR2 (germline): MNHEY, SMNVEV (reference sequence). Between the trimmed V and J ends, which lost 7 bases and 2 bases, there was a span of 11 bases.

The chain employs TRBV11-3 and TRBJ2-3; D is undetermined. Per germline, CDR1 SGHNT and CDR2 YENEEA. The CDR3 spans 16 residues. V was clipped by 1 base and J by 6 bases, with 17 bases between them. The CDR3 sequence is CASSLVVLQNTDTQYF. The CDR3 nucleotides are TGTGCCAGCAGCTTAGTGGTACTACAGAACACCGATACGCAGTATTTT. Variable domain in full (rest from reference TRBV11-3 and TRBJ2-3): EAGVVQSPRYKIIEKKQPVAFWCNPISGHNTLYWYLQNLGQGPELLIRYENEEAVDDSQLPKDRFSAERLKGVDSTLKIQPAELGDSAVYLCASSLVVLQNTDTQYFGPGTRLTVL.

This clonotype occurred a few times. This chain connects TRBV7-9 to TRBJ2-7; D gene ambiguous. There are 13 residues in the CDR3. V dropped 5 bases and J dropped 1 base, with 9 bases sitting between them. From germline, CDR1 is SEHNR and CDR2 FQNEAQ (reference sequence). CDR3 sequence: CASSPYTSYEQYF. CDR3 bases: TGTGCCAGCAGCCCCTACACATCCTACGAGCAGTACTTC.

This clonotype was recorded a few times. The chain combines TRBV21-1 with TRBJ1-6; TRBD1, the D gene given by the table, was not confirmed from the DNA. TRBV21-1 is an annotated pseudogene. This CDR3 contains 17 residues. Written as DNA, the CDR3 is TGTGCCAGCACCGACTCGACAGGGCGAGCTTATAATTCACCCCTCCACTTT. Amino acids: CASTDSTGRAYNSPLHF.

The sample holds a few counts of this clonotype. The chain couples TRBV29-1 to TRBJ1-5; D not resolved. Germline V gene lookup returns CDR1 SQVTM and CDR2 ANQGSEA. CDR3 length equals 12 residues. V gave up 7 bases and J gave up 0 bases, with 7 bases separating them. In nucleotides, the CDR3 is TGCAGCGCCCAGTATAGCAATCAGCCCCAGCATTTT. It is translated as CSAQYSNQPQHF.

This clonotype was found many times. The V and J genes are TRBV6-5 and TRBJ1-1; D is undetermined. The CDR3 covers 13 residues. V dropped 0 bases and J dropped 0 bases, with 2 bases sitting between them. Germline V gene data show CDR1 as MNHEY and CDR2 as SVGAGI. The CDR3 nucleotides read TGTGCCAGCAGTTACTCGCTGAACACTGAAGCTTTCTTT. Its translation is CASSYSLNTEAFF.

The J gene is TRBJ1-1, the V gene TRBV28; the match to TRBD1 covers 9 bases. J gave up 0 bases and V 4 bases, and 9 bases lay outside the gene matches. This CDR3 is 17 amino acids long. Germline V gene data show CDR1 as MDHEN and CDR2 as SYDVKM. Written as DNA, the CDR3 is TGTGCCAGCAGTTCCCTAGGGACAGGGAACGTGAACACTGAAGCTTTCTTT. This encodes CASSSLGTGNVNTEAFF.

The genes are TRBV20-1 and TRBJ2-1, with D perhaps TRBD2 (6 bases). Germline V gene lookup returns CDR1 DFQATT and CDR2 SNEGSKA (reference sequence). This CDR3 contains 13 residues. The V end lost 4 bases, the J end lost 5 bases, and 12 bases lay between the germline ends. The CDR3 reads CSAKRGVDNEQFF. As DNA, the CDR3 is TGCAGTGCTAAGCGCGGGGTCGACAATGAGCAGTTCTTC.

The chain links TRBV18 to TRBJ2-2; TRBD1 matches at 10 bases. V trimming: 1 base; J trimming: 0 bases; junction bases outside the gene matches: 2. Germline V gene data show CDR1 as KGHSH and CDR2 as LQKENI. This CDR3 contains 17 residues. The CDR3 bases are TGTGCCAGCTCACCACTTGGACAGGGGGCGAACACCGGGGAGCTGTTTTTT. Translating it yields CASSPLGQGANTGELFF.

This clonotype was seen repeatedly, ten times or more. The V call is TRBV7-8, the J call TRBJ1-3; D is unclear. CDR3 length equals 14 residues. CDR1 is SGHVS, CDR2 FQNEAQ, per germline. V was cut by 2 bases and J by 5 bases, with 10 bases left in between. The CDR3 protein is CASSLLAKRNTIYF. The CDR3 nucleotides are TGTGCCAGCAGCTTATTAGCCAAACGAAACACCATATATTTT.

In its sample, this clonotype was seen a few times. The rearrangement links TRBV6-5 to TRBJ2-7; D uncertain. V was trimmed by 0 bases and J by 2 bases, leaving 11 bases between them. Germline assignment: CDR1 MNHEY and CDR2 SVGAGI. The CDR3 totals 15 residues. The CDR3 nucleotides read TGTGCCAGCAGTTACTCGAGAAGTGGTGCCTACGAGCAGTACTTC. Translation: CASSYSRSGAYEQYF.